Listed here are 26 T cell receptor beta chains from one sample, sequenced in a study of blood T cell repertoires in COVID-19. Profiling relied on immunoSEQ multiplex PCR, and the TCRdb table lists in-frame clones only, not all of them. This sample has about 220,000 clones, with 70% to 90% found just once. Source material: PBMCs or T cells enriched from blood (not recorded which). These receptors all come from a woman aged 45-65 years with acute COVID-19.

The V gene is TRBV7-8, the J gene TRBJ1-4, with TRBD1 identical over 7 bases. In germline, CDR1 is SGHVS, CDR2 FQNEAQ. V dropped 3 bases and J dropped 0; count of bases not matched to a gene: 7. The CDR3 extends over 17 amino acids. CDR3 DNA: TGTGCCAGCAGCTTTACCGGGACAGAGCCAACTAATGAAAAACTGTTTTTT. Amino acids: CASSFTGTEPTNEKLFF.

This chain uses TRBV30 with TRBJ1-4; D may be TRBD1 (5 bases). The germline V gene has CDR1 GTSNPN and CDR2 SVGIG (reference sequence). V shed 0 bases and J shed 8 bases, with 13 bases lying between them. There are 14 residues in the CDR3. The CDR3 reads CAWSVRAGGEKLFF. CDR3 bases: TGTGCCTGGAGTGTACGGGCGGGGGGGGAAAAACTGTTTTTT.

The chain uses TRBV6-4 and TRBJ2-1, with 15 positions matching TRBD2. With 10 bases clipped from V and 0 bases from J, the junction kept 7 bases outside the gene matches. This CDR3 is 17 amino acids long. From germline, CDR1 is MRHNA and CDR2 SNTAGT. For the CDR3, the DNA is TGTGCCACACCGGGACTAGCGGGAGGTAACTCCTACAATGAGCAGTTCTTC. Protein: CATPGLAGGNSYNEQFF.

The chain is built from TRBV7-2 and TRBJ2-3; 8 nucleotides match TRBD2. The V and J ends lost 1 base and 5 bases, in that order; junction bases with no gene match: 11. The V gene's germline CDR1 is SGHTA and CDR2 FQGNSA. This CDR3 has 17 amino acids. The CDR3 region is CASSLVPRLAIGDTQYF. CDR3 sequence (DNA): TGTGCCAGCAGCTTAGTCCCTCGACTAGCGATAGGAGATACGCAGTATTTT.

This chain links TRBV30 with TRBJ2-7; TRBD1 is a possible D gene (5 bases). Germline V gene sequence: CDR1 GTSNPN, CDR2 SVGIG (reference sequence). Trimming removed 1 base at V and 5 bases at J, with 6 bases between. This CDR3 spans 11 amino acids. The CDR3 coding sequence is TGTGCCTGGAGTGGGGGCGACGAGCAGTACTTC. Its translation: CAWSGGDEQYF. The full variable domain, with the rest looked up from reference TRBV30 and TRBJ2-7, is SQTIHQWPATLVQPVGSPLSLECTVEGTSNPNLYWYRQAAGRGLQLLFYSVGIGQISSEVPQNLSASRPQDRQFILSSKKLLLSDSGFYLCAWSGGDEQYFGPGTRLTVT.

The chain has TRBV7-3 and TRBJ2-1; 9 bases agree with TRBD2. Germline V gene data show CDR1 as SGHTA and CDR2 as FQGTGA. Trimming removed 2 bases from V and 2 bases from J; junction bases left unmatched: 16. The CDR3 length is 20 residues. The CDR3 is CASSLGRGASGTQPYNEQFF. Here the CDR3 DNA reads TGTGCCAGCAGCTTAGGGCGGGGGGCTAGCGGGACCCAACCCTACAATGAGCAGTTCTTC.

The table lists this clone with a count of one. J is TRBJ1-6 and V is TRBV28, with 7 bases lining up with TRBD1. This CDR3 region has 15 residues. Germline V lookup: CDR1 MDHEN, CDR2 SYDVKM. Trimming at V came to 5 bases and at J to 6 bases, leaving 7 bases not matched to a gene. CDR3 sequence reads: CASSPSTGFNSPLHF. The CDR3 DNA is TGTGCCAGCAGTCCCTCGACAGGGTTTAATTCACCCCTCCACTTT.

The chain is built from TRBV6-5 and TRBJ1-5, with a tentative D call TRBD1 (5 bases). CDR1 MNHEY and CDR2 SVGAGI come from the germline V gene. V shed 5 bases and J shed 2 bases, with 13 bases lying between them. The CDR3 spans 15 residues. This CDR3 is CASSPRGVGNQPQHF. The CDR3 region has the DNA TGTGCCAGCAGTCCCCGGGGGGTCGGCAATCAGCCCCAGCATTTT.

The chain combines TRBV14 with TRBJ2-7; 9 bases map to TRBD1. This CDR3 has 15 residues. The V and J ends lost 4 bases and 0 bases, in that order; junction bases with no gene match: 4. CDR1 SGHDN and CDR2 FVKESK come from the germline V gene. The DNA of the CDR3 is TGTGCCAGCAGCCGCCACAGGGGGCCCTCCTACGAGCAGTACTTC. Translating gives CASSRHRGPSYEQYF.

The rearrangement uses TRBV28 and TRBJ1-5; no firm D call. The germline CDR1 and CDR2 sequences are MDHEN and SYDVKM. With 1 base removed from V and 4 bases from J, the gap between germline ends came to 20 bases. The CDR3 is made up of 18 amino acids. The CDR3 region is CASSLFSLPPNGNQPQHF. The CDR3 DNA reads as TGTGCCAGCAGTTTATTCTCCCTACCACCTAACGGTAATCAGCCCCAGCATTTT.

The chain couples TRBV2 to TRBJ1-4; no clear D. V gave up 7 bases and J gave up 10 bases, with 16 bases separating them. Germline CDR1 SNHLY, CDR2 FYNNEI. There are 13 residues in the CDR3. CDR3 region: CASKPREGVKLFF. CDR3 DNA sequence: TGTGCCAGCAAGCCGAGGGAGGGAGTAAAACTGTTTTTT.

The chain is built from TRBV5-5 and TRBJ2-7; TRBD1 might be the D (6 bases). Trimming took 4 bases from V and 3 from J, leaving 17 bases between them. CDR3 length: 15 amino acids. Germline V gene data show CDR1 as SGHKS and CDR2 as YYEKEE (reference sequence). The CDR3 DNA reads as TGTGCCAGCAGCCAAGGACAGCTTCGCTTCTACGAGCAGTACTTC. Translating it yields CASSQGQLRFYEQYF.

V and J are TRBV6-5 and TRBJ1-1, with TRBD1 matching over 7 bases. Germline CDR1 MNHEY, CDR2 SVGAGI. The CDR3 runs to 14 residues. The ends lost 6 bases at V and 1 base at J; junction bases unmatched: 5. CDR3 residues: CASRPTGQNTEAFF. For the CDR3, the DNA is TGTGCCAGCAGACCGACAGGGCAGAACACTGAAGCTTTCTTT.

This clone was counted a few times. CDR3 DNA sequence: TGTGCCAGCAGCTTAGTGCGGGGTAGTTCCTACAATGAGCAGTTCTTC. Amino acid sequence: CASSLVRGSSYNEQFF. This chain links TRBV7-9 with TRBJ2-1, with a possible D match to TRBD2 (6 bases). Trimming left V 1 base short and J 1 base short, with 11 bases between. Per the germline V gene, CDR1 is SEHNR and CDR2 is FQNEAQ (reference sequence). The CDR3 spans 16 residues.

The J gene is TRBJ2-7, the V gene TRBV5-5, with a tentative D call TRBD2 (5 bases). The CDR3 spans 13 residues. Deletions cut 4 bases from V and 3 bases from J, with 11 bases between. Germline CDR1 and CDR2: SGHKS and YYEKEE (reference sequence). Here the CDR3 DNA reads TGTGCCAGCAGCCCAAGGACTGTCTACGAGCAGTACTTC. Encoded protein: CASSPRTVYEQYF.

The chain is built from TRBV28 and TRBJ2-2, with 11 bases aligning to TRBD2. Germline CDR1 is MDHEN and CDR2 is SYDVKM. The CDR3 loop spans 18 amino acids. The V gene end was trimmed by 7 bases and the J gene end by 6 bases; junction bases not matched to a gene: 16. The CDR3 protein is CASILSGLAGGKAGELFF. In nucleotides, the CDR3 is TGTGCCAGCATCCTATCGGGGCTAGCGGGAGGAAAAGCCGGGGAGCTGTTTTTT.

CDR3 nucleotide sequence: TGCGCCAGCAGCTTCCAGGGGAAGAACACTGAAGCTTTCTTT. This codes for CASSFQGKNTEAFF. The gene calls are TRBV5-1 and TRBJ1-1, with a weak D call TRBD1 (6 bases). Trimming cost V 2 bases and J 1 base, with 9 bases left between them. This CDR3 region has 14 residues. Germline assignment: CDR1 SGHRS and CDR2 YFSETQ. Drawing the rest from reference TRBV5-1 and TRBJ1-1, the complete variable domain is KAGVTQTPRYLIKTRGQQVTLSCSPISGHRSVSWYQQTPGQGLQFLFEYFSETQRNKGNFPGRFSGRQFSNSRSEMNVSTLELGDSALYLCASSFQGKNTEAFFGQGTRLTVV.

The chain combines TRBV12-1 with TRBJ1-4; TRBD1, as called in the table, went unchecked against the DNA. TRBV12-1 is shown as a pseudogene. The CDR3 contains 13 residues. The CDR3, as DNA: TGTGCCACCAGGACAGGGCTAAATGAAAAACTGTTTTTT. This translates into CATRTGLNEKLFF.

This clone was seen only once. The genes are TRBV11-2 and TRBJ2-5; maybe TRBD2 (6 bases). The CDR3 has 15 amino acids. The V end was cut by 1 base, the J end by 4 bases, with 13 bases between. Germline loops: CDR1 SGHAT, CDR2 FQNNGV. The CDR3 is CASSLVGGATETQYF. The CDR3 DNA sequence: TGTGCCAGCAGCTTAGTGGGCGGGGCAACAGAGACCCAGTACTTC. Filled out from reference TRBV11-2 and TRBJ2-5, the complete variable domain reads EAGVAQSPRYKIIEKRQSVAFWCNPISGHATLYWYQQILGQGPKLLIQFQNNGVVDDSQLPKDRFSAERLKGVDSTLKIQPAKLEDSAVYLCASSLVGGATETQYFGPGTRLLVL.

V is TRBV7-8 and J is TRBJ1-2; 8 bases match TRBD1. Germline CDR1 and CDR2: SGHVS and FQNEAQ. The CDR3 sequence is 15 residues long. V shed 2 bases, J shed 9 bases, and the junction held 11 bases outside the gene matches. The CDR3 sequence: CASSLTGDRLFSYTF. CDR3 DNA sequence: TGTGCCAGCAGCTTAACCGGGGACAGGTTGTTTAGCTACACCTTC. Drawing the rest from reference TRBV7-8 and TRBJ1-2, the complete variable domain is GAGVSQSPRYKVAKRGQDVALRCDPISGHVSLFWYQQALGQGPEFLTYFQNEAQLDKSGLPSDRFFAERPEGSVSTLKIQRTQQEDSAVYLCASSLTGDRLFSYTFGSGTRLTVV.

The J gene is TRBJ1-4, the V gene TRBV6-5, with D possibly matching TRBD1 (6 bases). The CDR3 is 14 amino acids. V shed 8 bases and J shed 5 bases, with 15 bases lying between them. The germline V gene has CDR1 MNHEY and CDR2 SVGAGI. The CDR3 DNA reads TGTGCCAGCCTATGGGAGGGGGGAAATGAAAAACTGTTTTTT. It is translated as CASLWEGGNEKLFF.

The DNA of the CDR3 is TGTGCCAGCAGCTCCAGGGCAGGGCTCTCCTACGAGCAGTACTTC. Translation gives CASSSRAGLSYEQYF. This sequence joins TRBV28 and TRBJ2-7; tentatively, D is TRBD1 (5 bases). The germline V gene has CDR1 MDHEN and CDR2 SYDVKM. This CDR3 comprises 15 residues. The V gene lost 6 bases and the J gene lost 0 bases, with 15 bases spanning the gap.

The V call is TRBV2, the J call TRBJ2-1; 8 bases fit TRBD2. There are 16 residues in the CDR3. V lost 7 bases to trimming and J lost 2 bases; unmatched junction nucleotides: 10. Germline CDR1 is SNHLY and CDR2 is FYNNEI. The CDR3 loop is CASIVVGTRAYNEQFF. The CDR3 DNA is TGTGCCAGCATTGTCGTGGGGACTAGGGCCTACAATGAGCAGTTCTTC.

CDR3 protein: CASSLAGVQETQYF. CDR3 sequence (DNA): TGTGCCAGCAGCCTAGCGGGAGTGCAGGAGACCCAGTACTTC. The rearrangement links TRBV3-1 (or the pseudogene TRBV3-2) to TRBJ2-5; 9 nucleotides line up with TRBD2. CDR3 length: 14 amino acids. The junction had 5 bases not matched to a gene; V was cut back by 4 bases and J by 5 bases. Germline-derived CDR1 and CDR2 are LGHDT and YNNKEL (reference sequence).

This chain links TRBV11-2 with TRBJ1-2, with D perhaps TRBD1 (5 bases). Between the trimmed V and J ends, which lost 5 bases and 1 base, there was a span of 20 bases. CDR3 length: 17 residues. Germline loops: CDR1 SGHAT, CDR2 FQNNGV. CDR3 region: CASSLLIRRGDNYGYTF. CDR3 nucleotide sequence: TGTGCCAGCAGCCTTCTGATCCGGCGGGGCGATAACTATGGCTACACCTTC.

The chain employs TRBV21-1 and TRBJ2-7; the D call of TRBD1 is as the table states it, not checked on the DNA. TRBV21-1 is listed as a pseudogene. This CDR3 contains 12 residues. The CDR3 here is CASSKISYEQYF. CDR3 bases: TGTGCCAGCAGCAAAATCAGTTACGAGCAGTACTTC.